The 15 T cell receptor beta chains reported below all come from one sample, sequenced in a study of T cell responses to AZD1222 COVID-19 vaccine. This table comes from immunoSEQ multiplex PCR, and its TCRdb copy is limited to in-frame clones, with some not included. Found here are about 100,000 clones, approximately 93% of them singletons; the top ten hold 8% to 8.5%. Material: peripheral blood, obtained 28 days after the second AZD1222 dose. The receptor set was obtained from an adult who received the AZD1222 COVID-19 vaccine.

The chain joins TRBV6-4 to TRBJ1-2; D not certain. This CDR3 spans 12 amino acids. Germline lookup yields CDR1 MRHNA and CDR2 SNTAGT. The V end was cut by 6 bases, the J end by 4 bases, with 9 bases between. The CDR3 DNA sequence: TGTGCCAGCAGGTACCCAGGCTATGGCTACACCTTC. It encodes CASRYPGYGYTF.

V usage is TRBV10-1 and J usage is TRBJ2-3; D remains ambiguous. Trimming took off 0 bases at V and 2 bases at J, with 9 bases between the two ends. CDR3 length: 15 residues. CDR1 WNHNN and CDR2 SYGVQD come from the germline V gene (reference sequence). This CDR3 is CASSESGDYTDTQYF. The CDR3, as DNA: TGCGCCAGCAGTGAGTCGGGCGATTACACAGATACGCAGTATTTT.

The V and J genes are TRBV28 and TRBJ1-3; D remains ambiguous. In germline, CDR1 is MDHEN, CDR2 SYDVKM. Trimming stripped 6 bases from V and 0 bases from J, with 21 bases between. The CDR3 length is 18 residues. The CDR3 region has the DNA TGTGCCAGCAGGGGTTTGGGTGGGTTTCTACTCTCTGGAAACACCATATATTTT. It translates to CASRGLGGFLLSGNTIYF.

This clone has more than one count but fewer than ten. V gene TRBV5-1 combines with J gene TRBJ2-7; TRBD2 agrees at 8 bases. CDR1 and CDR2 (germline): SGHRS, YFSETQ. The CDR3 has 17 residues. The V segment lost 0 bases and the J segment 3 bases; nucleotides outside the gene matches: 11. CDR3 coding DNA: TGCGCCAGCAGCTTGGCCGCACCCTCTAGCGGGCACTACGAGCAGTACTTC. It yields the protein CASSLAAPSSGHYEQYF.

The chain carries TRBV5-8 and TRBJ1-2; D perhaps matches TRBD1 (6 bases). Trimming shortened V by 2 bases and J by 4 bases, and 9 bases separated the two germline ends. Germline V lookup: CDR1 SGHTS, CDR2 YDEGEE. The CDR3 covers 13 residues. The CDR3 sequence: CASSLQGFYGYTF. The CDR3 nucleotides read TGTGCCAGCAGCTTACAGGGATTCTATGGCTACACCTTC. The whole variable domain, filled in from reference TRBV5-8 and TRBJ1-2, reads EAGVTQSPTHLIKTRGQQATLRCSPISGHTSVYWYQQALGLGLQFLLWYDEGEERNRGNFPPRFSGRQFPNYSSELNVNALELEDSALYLCASSLQGFYGYTFGSGTRLTVV.

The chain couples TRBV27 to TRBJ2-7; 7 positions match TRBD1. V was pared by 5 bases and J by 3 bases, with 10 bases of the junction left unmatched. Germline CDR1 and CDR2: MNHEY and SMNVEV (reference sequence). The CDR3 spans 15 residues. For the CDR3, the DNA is TGTGCCAGCAGTATTAATCCGGGACAGTTCTACGAGCAGTACTTC. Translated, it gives CASSINPGQFYEQYF.

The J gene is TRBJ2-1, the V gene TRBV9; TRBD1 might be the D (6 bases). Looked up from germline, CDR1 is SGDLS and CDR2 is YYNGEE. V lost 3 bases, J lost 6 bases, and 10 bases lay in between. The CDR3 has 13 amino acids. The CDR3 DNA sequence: TGTGCCAGCAGCGCCAAGGGGGTCAATGAGCAGTTCTTC. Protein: CASSAKGVNEQFF.

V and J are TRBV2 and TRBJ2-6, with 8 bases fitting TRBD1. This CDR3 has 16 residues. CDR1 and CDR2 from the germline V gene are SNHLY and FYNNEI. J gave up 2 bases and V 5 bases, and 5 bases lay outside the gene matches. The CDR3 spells CASSLQGATGANVLTF. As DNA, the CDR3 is TGTGCCAGCAGTCTCCAGGGGGCTACTGGGGCCAACGTCCTGACTTTC.

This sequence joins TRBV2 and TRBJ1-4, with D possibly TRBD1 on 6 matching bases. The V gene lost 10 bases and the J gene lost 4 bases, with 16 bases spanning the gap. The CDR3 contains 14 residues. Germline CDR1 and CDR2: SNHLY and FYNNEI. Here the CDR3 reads CATKLQGNNEKLFF. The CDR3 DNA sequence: TGTGCCACAAAGCTACAGGGTAATAATGAAAAACTGTTTTTT.

DNA for the CDR3: TGTGCCAGCTCACCAACGGCCTACCAAGAGACCCAGTACTTC. Protein sequence: CASSPTAYQETQYF. The chain joins TRBV18 to TRBJ2-5; D is uncertain. The CDR3 has 14 amino acids. Looked up from germline, CDR1 is KGHSH and CDR2 is LQKENI. Trimming took off 2 bases at V and 0 bases at J, with 7 bases between the two ends.

The CDR3 sequence is CASSEGGVPLSNGYTF. CDR3 in DNA: TGTGCCAGCAGTGAGGGGGGGGTCCCACTCTCGAACGGCTACACCTTC. The chain combines TRBV2 with TRBJ1-2; D perhaps matches TRBD1 (5 bases). CDR3 size: 16 residues. CDR1 is SNHLY, CDR2 FYNNEI, per germline. V lost 3 bases, J lost 8 bases, and 22 bases lay in between.

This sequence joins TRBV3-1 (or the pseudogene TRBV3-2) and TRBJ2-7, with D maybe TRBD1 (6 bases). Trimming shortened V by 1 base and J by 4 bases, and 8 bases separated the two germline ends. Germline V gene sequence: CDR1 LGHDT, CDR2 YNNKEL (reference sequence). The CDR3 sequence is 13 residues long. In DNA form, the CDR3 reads TGTGCCAGCAGCCAAGTCAGGGGATACGAGCAGTACTTC. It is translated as CASSQVRGYEQYF.

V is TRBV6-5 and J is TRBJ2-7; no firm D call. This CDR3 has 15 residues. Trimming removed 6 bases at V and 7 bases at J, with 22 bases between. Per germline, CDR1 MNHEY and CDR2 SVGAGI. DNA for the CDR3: TGTGCCAGCAGCCTCCTCAGGCATACCCCGCTTGAGCAGTACTTC. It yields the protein CASSLLRHTPLEQYF.

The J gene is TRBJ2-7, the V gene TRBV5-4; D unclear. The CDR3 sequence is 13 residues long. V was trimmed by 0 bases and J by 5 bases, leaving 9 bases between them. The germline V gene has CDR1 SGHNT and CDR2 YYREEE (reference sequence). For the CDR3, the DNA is TGTGCCAGCAGCTTGGCTATGGGCAACGAGCAGTACTTC. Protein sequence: CASSLAMGNEQYF. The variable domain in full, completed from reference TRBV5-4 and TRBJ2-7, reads ETGVTQSPTHLIKTRGQQVTLRCSSQSGHNTVSWYQQALGQGPQFIFQYYREEENGRGNFPPRFSGLQFPNYSSELNVNALELDDSALYLCASSLAMGNEQYFGPGTRLTVT.

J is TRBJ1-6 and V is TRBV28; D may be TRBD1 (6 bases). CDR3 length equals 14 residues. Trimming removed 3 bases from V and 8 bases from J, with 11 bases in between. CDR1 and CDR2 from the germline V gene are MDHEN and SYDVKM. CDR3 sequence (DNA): TGTGCCAGCAGTTTGCAGGGGATTGATTCACCCCTCCACTTT. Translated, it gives CASSLQGIDSPLHF.